Listed below are T cell receptor beta chains from one sample, sequenced in a study of blood T cell repertoires in COVID-19. Clones were sequenced by immunoSEQ multiplex PCR, and TCRdb holds only the in-frame ones, with some missing. The table lists hundreds of thousands of clones, 85% of them singletons. Source material: peripheral blood. These receptors were collected from a young woman with acute or convalescent COVID-19. CDR3s include the opening cysteine and the closing phenylalanine or tryptophan. Some rows have no size entry. The others give once, few or many, or a class for an expanded clone.

clone size | CDR3 length | V gene | CDR3 protein
- | 16 | TRBV24-1 | CATSDPRGKGWDTQYF
- | 15 | TRBV4-1 | CASSHRDSIRNEQFF
many | 17 | TRBV5-6 | CASSLGPYRDSNQPQHF
- | 12 | TRBV3-1/TRBV3-2 | CASSQDREEAFF
- | 14 | TRBV7-8 | CASSFGQGWEKLFF
- | 16 | TRBV4-1 | CASSPLVGQGIYGYTF
- | 13 | TRBV10-3 | CAISPTVNTEAFF
- | 14 | TRBV6-2/TRBV6-3 | CASGPGTPNTEAFF
- | 13 | TRBV7-9 | CASSMGRTYEQYF
- | 14 | TRBV5-1 | CASSFRTVQETQYF
once | 12 | TRBV2 | CASSTGSSPLHF
few | 15 | TRBV5-1 | CASGPGGSPTEKLFF
few | 14 | TRBV7-9 | CASSRDRGNSPLHF
once | 14 | TRBV2 | CASLQGLATPEQYF
- | 16 | TRBV5-1 | CASSLGRREITDTQYF
once | 16 | TRBV5-1 | CASSYNDQGAEDEQYF
- | 12 | TRBV18 | CASSNSYNEQFF
- | 14 | TRBV28 | CASSLWGGGSPLHF
- | 21 | TRBV24-1 | CATSDYTGTGVLNSYNSPLHF
- | 16 | TRBV6-6 | CASSYSKSAVNTEAFF
- | 14 | TRBV9 | CASSADRMGQPQHF
- | 13 | TRBV28 | CASRARLDEKLFF
many | 13 | TRBV19 | CASSIDRNTEAFF
- | 13 | TRBV18 | CASGGGSNYGYTF
once | 14 | TRBV28 | CASGFGTGGYEQYF
- | 14 | TRBV12-5 | CASGLAGDNQPQHF
- | 15 | TRBV7-3 | CASSSDRGPAGELFF
- | 14 | TRBV5-1 | CASSTGGPSNEQFF
once | 13 | TRBV24-1 | CAVQGEPTYEQYF
- | 12 | TRBV9 | CASSVSDSEAFF
- | 16 | TRBV21-1 | CASSVPGQGGNEKLFF
- | 21 | TRBV7-3 | CASSLSPGTSGGPDSTDTQYF
few | 16 | TRBV6-1 | CASSEARQGLDYGYTF
few | 15 | TRBV7-9 | CASSLDGQGGNTIYF
few | 15 | TRBV6-1 | CASSELAGGFDEQFF
once | 14 | TRBV6-1 | CASSESGGIYGYTF
- | 14 | TRBV9 | CASSVEISSTEAFF
once | 16 | TRBV30 | CACTLGTSGRTDTQYF
once | 19 | TRBV4-1 | CASSQDRRRTSGTRHTQYF
- | 13 | TRBV10-1 | CASSIVIRGEQFF
- | 16 | TRBV7-8 | CASSLALAGVYDTQYF
- | 16 | TRBV2 | CASSETLLSGANVLTF
- | 14 | TRBV19 | CASTTLTGNYGYTF
- | 14 | TRBV5-1 | CASSLEGGFYEQYF
- | 13 | TRBV6-5 | CASRTGIMQPQHF
- | 19 | TRBV11-2 | CASSPRWGTGGLANYGYTF
- | 14 | TRBV18 | CASSPPTGGTEAFF
- | 15 | TRBV19 | CASSLGTGLNTEAFF
once | 14 | TRBV4-1 | CASSQVAGGTEAFF
- | 16 | TRBV10-3 | CAIPTRGGENTGELFF
- | 14 | TRBV2 | CASSGADRVSGYTF
- | 17 | TRBV28 | CASRTSLGGTYSYEQYF
- | 15 | TRBV14 | CASSQREDRQRGYTF